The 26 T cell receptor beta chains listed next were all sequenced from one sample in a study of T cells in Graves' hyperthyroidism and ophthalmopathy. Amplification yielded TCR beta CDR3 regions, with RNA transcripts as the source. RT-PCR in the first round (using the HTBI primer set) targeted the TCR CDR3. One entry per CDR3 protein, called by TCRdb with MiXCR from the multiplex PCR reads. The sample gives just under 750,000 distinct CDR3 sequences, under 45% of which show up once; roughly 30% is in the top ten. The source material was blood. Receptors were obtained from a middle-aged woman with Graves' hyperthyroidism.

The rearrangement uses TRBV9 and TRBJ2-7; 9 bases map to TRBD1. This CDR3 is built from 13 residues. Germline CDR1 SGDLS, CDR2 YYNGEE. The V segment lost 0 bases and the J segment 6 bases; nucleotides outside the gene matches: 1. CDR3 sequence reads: CASSVADRGEQYF. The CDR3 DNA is TGTGCCAGCAGCGTAGCGGACAGGGGCGAGCAGTACTTC. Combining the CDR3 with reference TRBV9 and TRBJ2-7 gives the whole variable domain DSGVTQTPKHLITATGQRVTLRCSPRSGDLSVYWYQQSLDQGLQFLIQYYNGEERAKGNILERFSAQQFPDLHSELNLSSLELGDSALYFCASSVADRGEQYFGPGTRLTVT.

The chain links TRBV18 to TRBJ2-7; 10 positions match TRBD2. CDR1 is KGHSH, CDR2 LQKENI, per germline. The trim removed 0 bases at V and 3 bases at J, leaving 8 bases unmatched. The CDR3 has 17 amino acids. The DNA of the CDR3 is TGTGCCAGCTCACCACCGGACCTAGCGGGAGCAAACTACGAGCAGTACTTC. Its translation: CASSPPDLAGANYEQYF.

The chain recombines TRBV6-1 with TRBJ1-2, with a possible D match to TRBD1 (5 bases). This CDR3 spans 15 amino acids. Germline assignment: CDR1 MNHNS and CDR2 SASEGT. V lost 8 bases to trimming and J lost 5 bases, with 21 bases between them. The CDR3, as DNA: TGTGCCAGCTCACCACCAGGGACGTCGGATTATGGCTACACCTTC. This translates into CASSPPGTSDYGYTF.

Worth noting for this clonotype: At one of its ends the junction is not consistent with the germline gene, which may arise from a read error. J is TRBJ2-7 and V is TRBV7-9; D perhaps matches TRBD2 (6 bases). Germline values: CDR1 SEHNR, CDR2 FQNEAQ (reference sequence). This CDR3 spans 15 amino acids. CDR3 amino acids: CASSLRAGKDYERYF. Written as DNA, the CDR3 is TGTGCCAGCAGCTTAAGGGCAGGGAAGGACTACGAGCGGTACTTC.

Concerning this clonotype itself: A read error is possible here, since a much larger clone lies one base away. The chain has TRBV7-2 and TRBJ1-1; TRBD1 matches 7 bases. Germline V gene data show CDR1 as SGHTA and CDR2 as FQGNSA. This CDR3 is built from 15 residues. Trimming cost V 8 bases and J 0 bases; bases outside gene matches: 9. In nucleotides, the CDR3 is TGTGCCAGCGGTCGGGACAGCAGTATGAACACTGAAGCTTTCTTT. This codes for CASGRDSSMNTEAFF.

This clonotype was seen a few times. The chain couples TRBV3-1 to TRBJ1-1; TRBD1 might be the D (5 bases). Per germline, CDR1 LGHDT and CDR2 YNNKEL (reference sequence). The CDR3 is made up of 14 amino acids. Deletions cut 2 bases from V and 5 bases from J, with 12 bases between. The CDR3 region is CASSQQGGRTEAFF. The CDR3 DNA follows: TGTGCCAGCAGCCAACAGGGAGGGCGGACTGAAGCTTTCTTT.

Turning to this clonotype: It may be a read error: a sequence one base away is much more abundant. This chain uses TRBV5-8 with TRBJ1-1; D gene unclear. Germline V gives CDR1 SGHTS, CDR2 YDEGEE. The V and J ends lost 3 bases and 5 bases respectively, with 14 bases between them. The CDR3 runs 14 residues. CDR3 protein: CASSCRALSTEAFF. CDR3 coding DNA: TGTGCCAGCAGCTGCCGGGCGCTTTCGACTGAAGCTTTCTTT. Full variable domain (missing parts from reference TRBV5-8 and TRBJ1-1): EAGVTQSPTHLIKTRGQQATLRCSPISGHTSVYWYQQALGLGLQFLLWYDEGEERNRGNFPPRFSGRQFPNYSSELNVNALELEDSALYLCASSCRALSTEAFFGQGTRLTVV.

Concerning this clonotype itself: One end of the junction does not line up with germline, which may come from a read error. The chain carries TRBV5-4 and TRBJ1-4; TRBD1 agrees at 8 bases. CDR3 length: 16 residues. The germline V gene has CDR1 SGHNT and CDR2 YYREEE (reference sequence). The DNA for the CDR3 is TGCGCCAGCAGCCAAGATCTCGGACAGGGTGCTGAAAAACTGTTTTTT. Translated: CASSQDLGQGAEKLFF.

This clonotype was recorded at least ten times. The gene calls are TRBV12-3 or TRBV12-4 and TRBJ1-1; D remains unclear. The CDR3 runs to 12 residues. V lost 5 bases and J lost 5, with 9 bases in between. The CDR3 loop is CASSPRWTEAFF. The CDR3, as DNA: TGTGCCAGCAGTCCCCGGTGGACTGAAGCTTTCTTT.

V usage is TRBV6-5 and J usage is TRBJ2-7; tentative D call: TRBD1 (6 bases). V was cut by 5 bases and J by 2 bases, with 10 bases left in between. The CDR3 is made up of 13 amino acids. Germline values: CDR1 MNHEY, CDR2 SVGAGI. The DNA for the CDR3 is TGTGCCAGCAGTGCACGACAGGCCTACGAGCAGTACTTC. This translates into CASSARQAYEQYF.

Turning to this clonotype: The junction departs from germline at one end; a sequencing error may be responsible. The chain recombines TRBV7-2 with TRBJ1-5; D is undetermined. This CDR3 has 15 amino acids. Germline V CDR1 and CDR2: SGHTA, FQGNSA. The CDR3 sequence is CVSSFLAESNQPQHF. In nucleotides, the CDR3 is TGTGTCAGCAGCTTTCTCGCGGAGAGCAATCAGCCCCAGCATTTT.

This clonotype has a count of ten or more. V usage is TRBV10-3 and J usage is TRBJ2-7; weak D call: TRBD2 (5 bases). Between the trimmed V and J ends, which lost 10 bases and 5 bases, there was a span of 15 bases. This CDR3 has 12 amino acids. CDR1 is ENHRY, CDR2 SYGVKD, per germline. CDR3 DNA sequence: TGTGCCACCAAGACAACGGAGGACGAGCAGTACTTC. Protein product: CATKTTEDEQYF.

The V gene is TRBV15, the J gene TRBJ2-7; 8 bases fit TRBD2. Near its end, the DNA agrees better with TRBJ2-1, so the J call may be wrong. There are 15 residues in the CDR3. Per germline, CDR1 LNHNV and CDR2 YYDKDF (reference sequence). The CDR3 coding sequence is TGTGCCACCAGCAGAGCGGCGGGGGGCCTCAATGAGCAGTTCTTC. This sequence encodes CATSRAAGGLNEQFF.

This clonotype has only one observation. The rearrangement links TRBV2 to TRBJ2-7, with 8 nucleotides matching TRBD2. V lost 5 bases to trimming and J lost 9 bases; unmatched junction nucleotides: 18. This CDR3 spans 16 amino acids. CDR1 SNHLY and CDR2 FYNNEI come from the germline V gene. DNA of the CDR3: TGTGCCAGCAGTTACTCGATCCGGGAGGGCCATTCCGGGCAGTACTTC. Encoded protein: CASSYSIREGHSGQYF.

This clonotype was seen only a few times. As DNA, the CDR3 is TGTGCCAGCATCCTTAGGGGGTCTGAAGCTTTCTTT. This codes for CASILRGSEAFF. The J gene is TRBJ1-1, the V gene TRBV28; D may be TRBD1 (6 bases). Germline V gene sequence: CDR1 MDHEN, CDR2 SYDVKM. Trimming pared 7 bases from V and 6 bases from J, leaving 12 bases between. The CDR3 contains 12 residues.

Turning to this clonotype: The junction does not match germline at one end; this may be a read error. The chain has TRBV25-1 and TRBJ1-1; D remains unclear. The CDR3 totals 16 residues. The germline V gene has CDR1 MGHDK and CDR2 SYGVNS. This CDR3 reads CASSQGRLRGNTEAFF. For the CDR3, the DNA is TGCGCCAGCAGCCAAGGGCGACTCCGGGGGAACACTGAAGCTTTCTTT.

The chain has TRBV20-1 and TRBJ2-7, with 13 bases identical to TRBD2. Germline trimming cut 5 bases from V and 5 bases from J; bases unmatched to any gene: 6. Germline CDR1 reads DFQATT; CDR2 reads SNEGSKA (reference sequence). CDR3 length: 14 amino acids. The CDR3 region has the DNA TGCAGTGCTTCGACTAGCGGGAGGCAAAACGAGCAGTACTTC. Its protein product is CSASTSGRQNEQYF.

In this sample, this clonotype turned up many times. The CDR3 nucleotides are TGTGCCAGCAGCTTGACGGCTACCTACGAGCAGTACTTC. This gives the protein CASSLTATYEQYF. The rearrangement joins TRBV5-4 to TRBJ2-7; no definite D call. This CDR3 is 13 amino acids long. Germline V gene data show CDR1 as SGHNT and CDR2 as YYREEE (reference sequence). Trimming pared 1 base from V and 2 bases from J, leaving 7 bases between.

The CDR3 DNA sequence: TGCGCCAGCAGCCAAGATCAATCTTGGGGCTATGGCTACACCTTC. Protein: CASSQDQSWGYGYTF. The chain has TRBV4-3 and TRBJ1-2; no clear D gene. The CDR3 is 15 residues long. Germline V gene sequence: CDR1 LGHNA, CDR2 YSLEER. V shed 0 bases and J shed 4 bases, with 12 bases lying between them.

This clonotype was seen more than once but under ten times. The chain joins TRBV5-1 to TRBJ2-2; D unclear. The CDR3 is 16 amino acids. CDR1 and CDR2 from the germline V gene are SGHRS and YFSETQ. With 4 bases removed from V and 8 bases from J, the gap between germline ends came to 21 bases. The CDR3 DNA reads TGCGCCAGCAGCCCCATATACCCGCCAGCTGCAGGGGAGCTGTTTTTT. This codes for CASSPIYPPAAGELFF.

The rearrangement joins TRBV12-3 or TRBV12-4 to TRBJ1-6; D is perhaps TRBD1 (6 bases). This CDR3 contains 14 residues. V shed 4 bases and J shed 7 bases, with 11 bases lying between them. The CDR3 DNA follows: TGTGCCAGCAGTTGGGGGGGGCACAATTCACCCCTCCACTTT. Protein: CASSWGGHNSPLHF.

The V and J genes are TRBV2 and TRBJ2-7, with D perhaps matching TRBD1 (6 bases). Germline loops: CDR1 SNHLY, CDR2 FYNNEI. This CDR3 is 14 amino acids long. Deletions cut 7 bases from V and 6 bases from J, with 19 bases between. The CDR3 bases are TGTGCCAGCACGATGGACAGAGGAACGGTCGAGCAGTACTTC. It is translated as CASTMDRGTVEQYF.

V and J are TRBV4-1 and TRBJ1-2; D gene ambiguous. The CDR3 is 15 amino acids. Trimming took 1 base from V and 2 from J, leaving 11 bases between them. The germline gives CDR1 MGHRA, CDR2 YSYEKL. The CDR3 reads CASSQASPPNYGYTF. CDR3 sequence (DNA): TGCGCCAGCAGCCAAGCCTCCCCCCCCAACTATGGCTACACCTTC.

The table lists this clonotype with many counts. The CDR3 loop is CASSVGGEGYGYTF. CDR3 nucleotide sequence: TGTGCCAGCAGCGTAGGGGGGGAAGGCTATGGCTACACCTTC. This chain connects TRBV9 to TRBJ1-2; TRBD1 might be the D (5 bases). The CDR3 runs 14 residues. V gave up 0 bases and J gave up 4 bases, with 10 bases separating them. The V gene's germline CDR1 is SGDLS and CDR2 YYNGEE.

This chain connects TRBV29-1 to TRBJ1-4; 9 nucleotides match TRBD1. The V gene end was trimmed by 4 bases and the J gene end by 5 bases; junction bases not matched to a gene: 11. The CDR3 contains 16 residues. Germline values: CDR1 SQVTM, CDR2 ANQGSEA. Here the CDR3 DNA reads TGCAGCGTTGCAGATGTTGGGACAGGGTACAATGAAAAACTGTTTTTT. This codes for CSVADVGTGYNEKLFF. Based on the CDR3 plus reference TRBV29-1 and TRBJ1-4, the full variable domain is SAVISQKPSRDICQRGTSLTIQCQVDSQVTMMFWYRQQPGQSLTLIATANQGSEATYESGFVIDKFPISRPNLTFSTLTVSNMSPEDSSIYLCSVADVGTGYNEKLFFGSGTQLSVL.

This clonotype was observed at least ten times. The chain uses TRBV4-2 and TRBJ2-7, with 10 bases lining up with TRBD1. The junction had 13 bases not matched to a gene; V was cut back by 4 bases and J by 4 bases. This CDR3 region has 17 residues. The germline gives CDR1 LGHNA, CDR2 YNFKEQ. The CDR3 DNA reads TGTGCCAGCAGCCCGAGATCCAGCGAGGGACAGGGGTACGAGCAGTACTTC. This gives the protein CASSPRSSEGQGYEQYF.